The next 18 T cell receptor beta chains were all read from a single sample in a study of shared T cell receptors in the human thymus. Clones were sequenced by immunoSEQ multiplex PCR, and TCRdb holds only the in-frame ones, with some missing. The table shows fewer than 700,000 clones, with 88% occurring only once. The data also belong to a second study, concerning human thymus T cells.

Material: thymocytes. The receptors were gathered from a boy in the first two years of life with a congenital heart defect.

CDR3 residues: CASSPSGDATSNQPQHF. In nucleotides, the CDR3 is TGTGCCAGCAGCCCATCAGGGGACGCTACGAGCAATCAGCCCCAGCATTTT. The J gene is TRBJ1-5, the V gene TRBV7-2, with D tentatively TRBD1 (6 bases). The germline gives CDR1 SGHTA, CDR2 FQGNSA. Trimming stripped 5 bases from V and 1 base from J, with 18 bases between. This CDR3 is built from 17 residues.

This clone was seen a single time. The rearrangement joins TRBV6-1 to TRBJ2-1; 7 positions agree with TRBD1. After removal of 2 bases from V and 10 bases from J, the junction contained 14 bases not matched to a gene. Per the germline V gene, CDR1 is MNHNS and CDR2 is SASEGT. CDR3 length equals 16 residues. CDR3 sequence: CASSEFVRDRGWEQFF. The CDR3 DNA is TGTGCCAGCAGTGAATTCGTCAGGGACAGAGGTTGGGAGCAGTTCTTC.

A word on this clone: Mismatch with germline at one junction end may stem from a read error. CDR3 region: CSVVLGLAGGGLF. The DNA for the CDR3 is TGCAGCGTTGTCCTCGGGCTAGCGGGAGGGGGGCTCTTC. The rearrangement uses TRBV29-1 and TRBJ2-1; 12 bases match TRBD2. Per the germline V gene, CDR1 is SQVTM and CDR2 is ANQGSEA. This CDR3 comprises 13 residues.

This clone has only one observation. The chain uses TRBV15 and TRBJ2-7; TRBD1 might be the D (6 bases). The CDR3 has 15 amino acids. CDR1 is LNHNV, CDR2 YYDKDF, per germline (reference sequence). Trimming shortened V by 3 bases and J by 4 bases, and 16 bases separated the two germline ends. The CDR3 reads CATSRAWGHLYEQYF. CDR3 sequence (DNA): TGTGCCACCAGCAGGGCTTGGGGACACCTTTACGAGCAGTACTTC. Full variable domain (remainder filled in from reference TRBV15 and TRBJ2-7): DAMVIQNPRYQVTQFGKPVTLSCSQTLNHNVMYWYQQKSSQAPKLLFHYYDKDFNNEADTPDNFQSRRPNTSFCFLDIRSPGLGDTAMYLCATSRAWGHLYEQYFGPGTRLTVT.

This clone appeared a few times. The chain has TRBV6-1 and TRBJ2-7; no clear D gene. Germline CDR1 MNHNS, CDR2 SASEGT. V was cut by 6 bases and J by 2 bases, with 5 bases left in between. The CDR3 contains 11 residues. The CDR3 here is CASRGAYEQYF. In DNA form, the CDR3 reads TGTGCCAGCAGAGGAGCCTACGAGCAGTACTTC.

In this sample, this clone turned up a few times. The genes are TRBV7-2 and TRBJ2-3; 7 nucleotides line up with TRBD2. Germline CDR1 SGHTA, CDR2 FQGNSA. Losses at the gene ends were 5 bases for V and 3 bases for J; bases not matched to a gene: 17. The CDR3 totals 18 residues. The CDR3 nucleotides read TGTGCCAGCAGCACACCCTTCATTTTGCGGGAGCGAACAGATACGCAGTATTTT. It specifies CASSTPFILRERTDTQYF. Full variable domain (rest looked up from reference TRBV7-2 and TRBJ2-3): GAGVSQSPSNKVTEKGKDVELRCDPISGHTALYWYRQSLGQGLEFLIYFQGNSAPDKSGLPSDRFSAERTGGSVSTLTIQRTQQEDSAVYLCASSTPFILRERTDTQYFGPGTRLTVL.

This chain's CDR3 is CASSQEWTSKAKNIQYF. CDR3 bases: TGCGCCAGCAGCCAAGAATGGACTAGTAAGGCCAAAAACATTCAGTACTTC. This rearrangement joins TRBV4-1 to TRBJ2-4; TRBD2 matches 7 bases. The CDR3 extends over 17 amino acids. Germline trimming cut 0 bases from V and 1 base from J; bases unmatched to any gene: 6. Germline assignment: CDR1 MGHRA and CDR2 YSYEKL.

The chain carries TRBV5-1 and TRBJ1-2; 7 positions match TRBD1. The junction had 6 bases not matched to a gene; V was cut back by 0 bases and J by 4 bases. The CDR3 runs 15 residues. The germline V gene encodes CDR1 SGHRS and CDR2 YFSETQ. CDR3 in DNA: TGCGCCAGCAGCTTGGAAGGGGGCTTTGGCTATGGCTACACCTTC. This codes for CASSLEGGFGYGYTF.

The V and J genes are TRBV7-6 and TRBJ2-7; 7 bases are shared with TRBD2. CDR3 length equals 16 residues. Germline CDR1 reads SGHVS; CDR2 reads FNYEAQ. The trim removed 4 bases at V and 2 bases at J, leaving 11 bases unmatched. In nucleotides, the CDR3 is TGTGCCAGCAGCTCTTCGCGGGAGAGGCCTCCCTACGAGCAGTACTTC. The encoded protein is CASSSSRERPPYEQYF.

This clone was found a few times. The CDR3 spells CASSLAAGGVNTIYF. The CDR3 bases are TGTGCCAGCAGTCTCGCAGCAGGGGGAGTTAACACCATATATTTT. The V and J genes are TRBV28 and TRBJ1-3; 7 bases align to TRBD1. V lost 5 bases to trimming and J lost 7 bases; unmatched junction nucleotides: 11. CDR3 length: 15 residues. CDR1 MDHEN and CDR2 SYDVKM come from the germline V gene.

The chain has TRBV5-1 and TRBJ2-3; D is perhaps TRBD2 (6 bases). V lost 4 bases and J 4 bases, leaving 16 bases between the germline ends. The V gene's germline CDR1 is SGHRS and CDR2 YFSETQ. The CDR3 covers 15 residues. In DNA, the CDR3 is TGCGCCAGCAGCGCGACTAGTCTCCTTTCAGATACGCAGTATTTT. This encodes CASSATSLLSDTQYF.

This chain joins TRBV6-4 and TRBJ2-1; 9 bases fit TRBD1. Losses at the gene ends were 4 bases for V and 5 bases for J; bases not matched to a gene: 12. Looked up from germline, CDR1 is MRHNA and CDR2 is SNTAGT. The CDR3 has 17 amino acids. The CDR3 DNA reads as TGTGCCAGCAGTGGACCCGTTCCCGGACAGGGGAACAATGAGCAGTTCTTC. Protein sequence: CASSGPVPGQGNNEQFF.

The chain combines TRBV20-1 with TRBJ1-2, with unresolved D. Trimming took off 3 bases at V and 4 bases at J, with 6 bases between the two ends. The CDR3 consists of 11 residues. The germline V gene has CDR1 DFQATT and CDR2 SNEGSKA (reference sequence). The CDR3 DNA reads TGCAGTGCTAGGAGGATCTATGGCTACACCTTC. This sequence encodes CSARRIYGYTF.

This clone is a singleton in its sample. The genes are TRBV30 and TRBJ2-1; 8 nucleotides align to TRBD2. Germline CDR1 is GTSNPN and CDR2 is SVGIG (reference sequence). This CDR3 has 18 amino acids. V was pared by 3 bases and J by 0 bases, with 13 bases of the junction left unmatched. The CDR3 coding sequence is TGTGCCTGGAGGGTCCCGGGACTAGGCCCCAGCTCCTACAATGAGCAGTTCTTC. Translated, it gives CAWRVPGLGPSSYNEQFF. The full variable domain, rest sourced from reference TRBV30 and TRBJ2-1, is SQTIHQWPATLVQPVGSPLSLECTVEGTSNPNLYWYRQAAGRGLQLLFYSVGIGQISSEVPQNLSASRPQDRQFILSSKKLLLSDSGFYLCAWRVPGLGPSSYNEQFFGPGTRLTVL.

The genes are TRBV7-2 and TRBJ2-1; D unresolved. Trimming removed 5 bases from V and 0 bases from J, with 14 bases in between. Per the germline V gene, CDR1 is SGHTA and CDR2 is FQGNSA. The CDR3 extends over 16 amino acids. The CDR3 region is CASSPPALSSYNEQFF. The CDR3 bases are TGTGCCAGCAGCCCCCCCGCCCTGAGCTCCTACAATGAGCAGTTCTTC.

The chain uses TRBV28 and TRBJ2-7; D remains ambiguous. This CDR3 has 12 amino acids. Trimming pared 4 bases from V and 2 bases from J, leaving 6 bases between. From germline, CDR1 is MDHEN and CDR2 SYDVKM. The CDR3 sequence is CASSSIAYEQYF. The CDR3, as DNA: TGTGCCAGCAGTTCGATAGCCTACGAGCAGTACTTC.

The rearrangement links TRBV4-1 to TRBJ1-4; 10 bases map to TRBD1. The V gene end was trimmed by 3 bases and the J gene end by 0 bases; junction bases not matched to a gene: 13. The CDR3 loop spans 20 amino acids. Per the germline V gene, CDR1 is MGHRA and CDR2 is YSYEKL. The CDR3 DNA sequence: TGCGCCAGCAGCCATCGGTTGGGCCGGGACAGGGGCACAACTAATGAAAAACTGTTTTTT. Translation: CASSHRLGRDRGTTNEKLFF.

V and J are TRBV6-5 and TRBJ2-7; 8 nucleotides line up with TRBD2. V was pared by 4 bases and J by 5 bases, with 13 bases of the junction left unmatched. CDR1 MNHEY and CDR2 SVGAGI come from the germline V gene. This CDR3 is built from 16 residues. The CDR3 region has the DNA TGTGCCAGCAGTTCTACCCTCCGGGGGGGGTTCCACGAGCAGTACTTC. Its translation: CASSSTLRGGFHEQYF.